These T cell receptor beta chains were read from a single sample in a study of cytomegalovirus exposure and HLA in healthy donors. Assay used: immunoSEQ multiplex PCR; TCRdb lists only in-frame clones, some missing. The table lists about 68,000 clones, about 81% of them singletons, with 6.5% to 7% in the top ten. The sequencing input was PBMCs. These receptors all stem from a human donor in good health. CDR3s include the opening cysteine and the closing phenylalanine or tryptophan. The order of the fields is CDR3 protein, J gene, V gene.

cdr3_aa: CASSETTGRGDGYTF
j_call: TRBJ1-2
v_call: TRBV25-1

cdr3_aa: CASQTIPGGYGYPF
j_call: TRBJ1-2
v_call: TRBV6-6

cdr3_aa: CASSIDLGYQETQYF
j_call: TRBJ2-5
v_call: TRBV19

cdr3_aa: CASSEAREGRGGDF
j_call: TRBJ2-7
v_call: TRBV6-1

cdr3_aa: CASSVWGGQETQYF
j_call: TRBJ2-5
v_call: TRBV11-2

cdr3_aa: CASSPGQGTDTQYF
j_call: TRBJ2-3
v_call: TRBV5-4

cdr3_aa: CSGDRAYEQYF
j_call: TRBJ2-7
v_call: TRBV20-1

cdr3_aa: CASSPSGYGGMNTEAFF
j_call: TRBJ1-1
v_call: TRBV7-6

cdr3_aa: CASSLRTGGNEQFF
j_call: TRBJ2-1
v_call: TRBV5-1

cdr3_aa: CASIKTAGAEAFF
j_call: TRBJ1-1
v_call: TRBV6-1

cdr3_aa: CASSLRGGNSPLHF
j_call: TRBJ1-6
v_call: TRBV7-3

cdr3_aa: CASSESSHGETQYF
j_call: TRBJ2-5
v_call: TRBV6-1

cdr3_aa: CASSGAGTSLLIMQYF
j_call: TRBJ2-3
v_call: TRBV19

cdr3_aa: CASSRPGTGSSDEQFF
j_call: TRBJ2-1
v_call: TRBV2

cdr3_aa: CASSPGVSKGELFF
j_call: TRBJ2-2
v_call: TRBV28